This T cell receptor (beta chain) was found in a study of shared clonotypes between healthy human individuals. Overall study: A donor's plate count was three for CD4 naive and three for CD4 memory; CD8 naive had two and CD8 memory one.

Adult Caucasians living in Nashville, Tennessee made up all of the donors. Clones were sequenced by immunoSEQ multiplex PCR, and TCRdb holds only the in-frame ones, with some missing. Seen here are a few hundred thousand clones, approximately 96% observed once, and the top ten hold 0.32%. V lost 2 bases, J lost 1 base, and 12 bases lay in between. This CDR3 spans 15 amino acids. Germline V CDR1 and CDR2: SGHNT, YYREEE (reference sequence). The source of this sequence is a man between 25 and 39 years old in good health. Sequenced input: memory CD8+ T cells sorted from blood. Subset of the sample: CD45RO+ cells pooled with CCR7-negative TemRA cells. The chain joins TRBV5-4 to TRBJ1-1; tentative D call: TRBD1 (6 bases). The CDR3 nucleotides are TGTGCCAGCAGCTTTCTTGCGACAGGGAACACTGAAGCTTTCTTT. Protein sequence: CASSFLATGNTEAFF.